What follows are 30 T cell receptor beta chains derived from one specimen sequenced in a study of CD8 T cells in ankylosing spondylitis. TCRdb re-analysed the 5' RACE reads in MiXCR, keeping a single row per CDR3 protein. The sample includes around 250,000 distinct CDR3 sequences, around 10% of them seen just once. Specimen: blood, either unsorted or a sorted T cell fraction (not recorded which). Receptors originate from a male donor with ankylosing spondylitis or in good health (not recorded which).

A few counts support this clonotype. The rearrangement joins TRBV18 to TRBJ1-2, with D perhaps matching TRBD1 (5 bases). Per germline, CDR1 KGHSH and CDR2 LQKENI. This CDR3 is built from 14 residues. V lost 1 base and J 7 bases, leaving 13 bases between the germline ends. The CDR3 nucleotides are TGTGCCAGCTCACCACAAGGGGAGGGGACTGGCTACACCTTC. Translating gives CASSPQGEGTGYTF.

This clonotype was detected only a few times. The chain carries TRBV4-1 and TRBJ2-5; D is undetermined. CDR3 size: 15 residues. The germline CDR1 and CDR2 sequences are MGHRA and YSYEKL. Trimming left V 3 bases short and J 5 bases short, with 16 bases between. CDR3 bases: TGCGCCAGCAGCCACAGACTGGCCTCGGTGGAGACCCAGTACTTC. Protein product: CASSHRLASVETQYF.

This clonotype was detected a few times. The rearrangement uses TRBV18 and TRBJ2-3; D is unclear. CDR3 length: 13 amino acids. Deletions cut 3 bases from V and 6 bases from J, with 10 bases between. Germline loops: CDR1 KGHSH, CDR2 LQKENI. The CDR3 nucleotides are TGTGCCAGCTCACCTAAGGTCGTGGATACGCAGTATTTT. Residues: CASSPKVVDTQYF.

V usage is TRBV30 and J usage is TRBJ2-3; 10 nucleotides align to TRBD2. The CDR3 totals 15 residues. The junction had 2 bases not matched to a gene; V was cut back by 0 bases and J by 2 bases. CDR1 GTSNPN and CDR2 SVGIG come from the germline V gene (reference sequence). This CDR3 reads CAWSVTSGITDTQYF. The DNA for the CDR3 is TGTGCCTGGAGTGTAACTAGCGGGATCACAGATACGCAGTATTTT.

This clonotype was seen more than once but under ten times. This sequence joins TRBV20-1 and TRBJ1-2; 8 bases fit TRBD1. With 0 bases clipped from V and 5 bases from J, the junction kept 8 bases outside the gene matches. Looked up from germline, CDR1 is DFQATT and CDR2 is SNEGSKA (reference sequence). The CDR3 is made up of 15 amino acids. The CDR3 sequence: CSARDQDRVGYGYTF. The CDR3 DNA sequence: TGCAGTGCTAGAGATCAGGACAGGGTTGGATATGGCTACACCTTC.

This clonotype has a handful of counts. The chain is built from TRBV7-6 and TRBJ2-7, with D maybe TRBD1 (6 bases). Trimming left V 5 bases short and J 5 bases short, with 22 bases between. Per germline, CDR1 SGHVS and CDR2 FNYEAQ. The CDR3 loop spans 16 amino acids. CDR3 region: CASSPRAGAPGDEQYF. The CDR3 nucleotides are TGTGCCAGCAGCCCCCGGGCCGGGGCGCCAGGGGACGAGCAGTACTTC. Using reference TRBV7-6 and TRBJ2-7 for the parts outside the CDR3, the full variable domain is GAGVSQSPRYKVTKRGQDVALRCDPISGHVSLYWYRQALGQGPEFLTYFNYEAQQDKSGLPNDRFSAERPEGSISTLTIQRTEQRDSAMYRCASSPRAGAPGDEQYFGPGTRLTVT.

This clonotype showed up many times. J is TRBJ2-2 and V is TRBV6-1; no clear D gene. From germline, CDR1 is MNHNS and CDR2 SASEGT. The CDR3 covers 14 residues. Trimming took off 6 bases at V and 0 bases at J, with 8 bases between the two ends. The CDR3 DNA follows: TGTGCCAGCAGATTGGGGACGAACACCGGGGAGCTGTTTTTT. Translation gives CASRLGTNTGELFF.

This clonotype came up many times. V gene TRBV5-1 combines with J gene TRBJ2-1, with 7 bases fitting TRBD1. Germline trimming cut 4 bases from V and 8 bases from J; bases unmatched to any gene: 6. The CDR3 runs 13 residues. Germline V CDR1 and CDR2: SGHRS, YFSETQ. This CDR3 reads CASSPTGNHEQFF. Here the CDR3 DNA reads TGCGCCAGCAGCCCGACAGGGAACCATGAGCAGTTCTTC. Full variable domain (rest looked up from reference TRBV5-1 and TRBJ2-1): KAGVTQTPRYLIKTRGQQVTLSCSPISGHRSVSWYQQTPGQGLQFLFEYFSETQRNKGNFPGRFSGRQFSNSRSEMNVSTLELGDSALYLCASSPTGNHEQFFGPGTRLTVL.

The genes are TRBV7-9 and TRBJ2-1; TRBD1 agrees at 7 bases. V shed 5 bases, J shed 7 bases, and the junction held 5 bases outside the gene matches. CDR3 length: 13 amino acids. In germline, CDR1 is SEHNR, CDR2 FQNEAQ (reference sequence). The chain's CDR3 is CASSALTGNEQFF. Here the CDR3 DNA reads TGTGCCAGCAGCGCCTTGACAGGGAATGAGCAGTTCTTC.

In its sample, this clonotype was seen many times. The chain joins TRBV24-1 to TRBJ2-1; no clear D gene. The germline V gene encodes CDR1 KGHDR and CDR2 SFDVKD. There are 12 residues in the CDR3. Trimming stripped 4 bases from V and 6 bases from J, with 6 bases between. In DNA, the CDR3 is TGTGCCACCAGTGACGCAGCCAATGAGCAGTTCTTC. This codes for CATSDAANEQFF.

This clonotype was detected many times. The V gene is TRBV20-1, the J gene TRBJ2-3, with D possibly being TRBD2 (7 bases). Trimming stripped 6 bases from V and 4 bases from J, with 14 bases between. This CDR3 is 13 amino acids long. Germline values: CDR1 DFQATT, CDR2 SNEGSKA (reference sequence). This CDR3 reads CSAGGLAADTQYF. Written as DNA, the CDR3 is TGCAGTGCCGGGGGGCTAGCGGCAGATACGCAGTATTTT.

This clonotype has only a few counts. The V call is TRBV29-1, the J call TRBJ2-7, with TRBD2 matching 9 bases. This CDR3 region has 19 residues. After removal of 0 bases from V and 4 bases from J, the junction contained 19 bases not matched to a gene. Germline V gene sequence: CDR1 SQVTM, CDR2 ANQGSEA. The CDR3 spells CSVEDQRVGAGGPRYEQYF. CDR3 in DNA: TGCAGCGTTGAAGATCAACGTGTTGGGGCGGGAGGGCCTCGGTACGAGCAGTACTTC.

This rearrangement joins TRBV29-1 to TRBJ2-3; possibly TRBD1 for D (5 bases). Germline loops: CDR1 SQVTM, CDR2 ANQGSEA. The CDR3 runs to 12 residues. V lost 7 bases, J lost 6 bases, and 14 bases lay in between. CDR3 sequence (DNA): TGCAGCGCGGCCCCAGGGTCGGATACGCAGTATTTT. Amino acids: CSAAPGSDTQYF.

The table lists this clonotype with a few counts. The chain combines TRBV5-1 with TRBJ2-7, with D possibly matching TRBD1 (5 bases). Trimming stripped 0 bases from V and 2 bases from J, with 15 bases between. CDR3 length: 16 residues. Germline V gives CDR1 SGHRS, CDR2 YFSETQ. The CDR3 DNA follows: TGCGCCAGCAGCTTGGCCCCCACAGGTGCCACCTACGAGCAGTACTTC. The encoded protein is CASSLAPTGATYEQYF.

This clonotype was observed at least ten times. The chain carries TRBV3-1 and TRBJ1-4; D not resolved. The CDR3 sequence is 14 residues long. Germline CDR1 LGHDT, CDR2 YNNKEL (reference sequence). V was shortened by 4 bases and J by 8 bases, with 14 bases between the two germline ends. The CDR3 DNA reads TGTGCCAGCAGCCCCAACCCGAACAGAGAAAAACTGTTTTTT. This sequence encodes CASSPNPNREKLFF.

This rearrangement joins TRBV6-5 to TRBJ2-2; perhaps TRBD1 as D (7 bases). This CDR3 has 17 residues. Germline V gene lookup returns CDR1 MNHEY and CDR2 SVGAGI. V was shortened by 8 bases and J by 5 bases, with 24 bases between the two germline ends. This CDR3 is CASLRRGGGVRTGELFF. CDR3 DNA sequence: TGTGCCAGCCTAAGAAGAGGAGGGGGCGTCAGAACCGGGGAGCTGTTTTTT.

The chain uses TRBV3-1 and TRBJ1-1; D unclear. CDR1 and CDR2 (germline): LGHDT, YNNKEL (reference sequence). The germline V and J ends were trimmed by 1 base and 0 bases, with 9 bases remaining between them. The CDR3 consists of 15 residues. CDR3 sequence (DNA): TGTGCCAGCAGCCAAGGGGCAGGACTGAACACTGAAGCTTTCTTT. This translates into CASSQGAGLNTEAFF.

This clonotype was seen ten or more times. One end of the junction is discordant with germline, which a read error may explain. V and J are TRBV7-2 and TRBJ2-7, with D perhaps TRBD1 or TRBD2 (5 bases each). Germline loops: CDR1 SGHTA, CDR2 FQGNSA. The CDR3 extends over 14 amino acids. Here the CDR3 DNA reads TGCGCCAGCAGCTTGGGGCTCGGGGCCTACGAGCAGTACTTC. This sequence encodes CASSLGLGAYEQYF.

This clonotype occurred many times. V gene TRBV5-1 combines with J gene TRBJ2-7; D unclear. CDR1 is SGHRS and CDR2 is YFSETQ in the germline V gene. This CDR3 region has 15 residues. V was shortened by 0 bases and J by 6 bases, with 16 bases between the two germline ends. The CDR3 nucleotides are TGCGCCAGCAGCTTGGCCAACTGGTTCGATCGCGAGCAGTACTTC. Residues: CASSLANWFDREQYF.

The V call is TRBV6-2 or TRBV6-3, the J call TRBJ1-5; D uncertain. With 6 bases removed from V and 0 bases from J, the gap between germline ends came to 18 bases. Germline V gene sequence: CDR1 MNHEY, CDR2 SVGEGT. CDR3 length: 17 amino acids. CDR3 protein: CASRSGISEYSNQPQHF. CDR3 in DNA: TGTGCCAGCAGATCCGGGATCTCAGAATATAGCAATCAGCCCCAGCATTTT.

The CDR3 loop reads CASSGEGYGSDTQYF. The CDR3 coding sequence is TGTGCCAGCAGCGGAGAGGGTTATGGATCAGATACGCAGTATTTT. The V and J genes are TRBV9 and TRBJ2-3; a possible D gene is TRBD2 (5 bases). V lost 3 bases, J lost 4 bases, and 15 bases lay in between. CDR1 and CDR2 from the germline V gene are SGDLS and YYNGEE. The CDR3 is made up of 15 amino acids.

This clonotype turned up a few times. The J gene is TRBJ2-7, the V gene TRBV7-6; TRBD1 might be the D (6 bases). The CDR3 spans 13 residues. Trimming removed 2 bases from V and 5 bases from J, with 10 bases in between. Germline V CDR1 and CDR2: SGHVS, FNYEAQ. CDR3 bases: TGTGCCAGCAGCTTAAGGGGGTCGGACGAGCAGTACTTC. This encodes CASSLRGSDEQYF.

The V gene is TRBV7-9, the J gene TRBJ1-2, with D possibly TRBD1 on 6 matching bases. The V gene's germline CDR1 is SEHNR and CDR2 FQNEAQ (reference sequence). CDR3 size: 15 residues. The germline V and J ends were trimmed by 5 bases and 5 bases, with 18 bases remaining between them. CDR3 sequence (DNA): TGTGCCAGCAGCAGATTTGGGGGGCAGAATTATGGCTACACCTTC. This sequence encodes CASSRFGGQNYGYTF.

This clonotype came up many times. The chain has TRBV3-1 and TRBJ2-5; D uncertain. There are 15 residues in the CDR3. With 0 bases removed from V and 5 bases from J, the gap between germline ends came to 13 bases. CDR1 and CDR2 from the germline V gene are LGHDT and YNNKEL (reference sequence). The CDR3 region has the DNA TGTGCCAGCAGCCAAGAGTTAGGAGTGGTGGAGACCCAGTACTTC. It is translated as CASSQELGVVETQYF.

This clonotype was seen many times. CDR3 region: CASTVSGQETQYF. In DNA form, the CDR3 reads TGCGCCAGCACTGTCTCGGGTCAAGAGACCCAGTACTTC. The chain recombines TRBV5-1 with TRBJ2-5; D is uncertain. Trimming took 6 bases from V and 2 from J, leaving 11 bases between them. The CDR3 is made up of 13 amino acids. Germline CDR1 is SGHRS and CDR2 is YFSETQ.

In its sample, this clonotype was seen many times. DNA of the CDR3: TGCAGCGTTGCTGGGAGCTCCTACGAGCAGTACTTC. Its translation: CSVAGSSYEQYF. The chain links TRBV29-1 to TRBJ2-7, with a possible D match to TRBD2 (5 bases). Trimming removed 4 bases at V and 0 bases at J, with 7 bases between. The germline V gene encodes CDR1 SQVTM and CDR2 ANQGSEA. There are 12 residues in the CDR3.

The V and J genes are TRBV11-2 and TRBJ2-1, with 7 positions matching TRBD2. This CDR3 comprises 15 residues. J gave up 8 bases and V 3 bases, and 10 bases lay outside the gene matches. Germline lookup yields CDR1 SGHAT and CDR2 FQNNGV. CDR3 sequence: CASSFPFREVDEQFF. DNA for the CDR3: TGTGCCAGCAGCTTTCCTTTTCGGGAGGTGGATGAGCAGTTCTTC.

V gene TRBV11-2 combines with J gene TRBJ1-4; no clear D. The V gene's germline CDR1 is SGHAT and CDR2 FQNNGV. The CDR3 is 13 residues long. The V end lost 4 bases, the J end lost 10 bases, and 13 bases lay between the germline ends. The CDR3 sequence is CASSSLASRKLFF. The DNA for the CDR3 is TGTGCCAGCAGCTCCCTCGCATCCCGAAAACTGTTTTTT.

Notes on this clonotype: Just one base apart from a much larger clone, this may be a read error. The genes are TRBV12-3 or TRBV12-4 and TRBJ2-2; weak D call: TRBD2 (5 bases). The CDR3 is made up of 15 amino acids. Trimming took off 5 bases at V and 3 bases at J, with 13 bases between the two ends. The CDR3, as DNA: TGTGCCAGCAGTCTAGTAGGGCGGGACACCGGGGAGCTGTTTTTT. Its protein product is CASSLVGRDTGELFF.

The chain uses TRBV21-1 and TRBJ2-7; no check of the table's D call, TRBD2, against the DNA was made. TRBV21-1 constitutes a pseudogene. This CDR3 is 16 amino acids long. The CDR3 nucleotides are TGTGCCAGCAGCCAGGTGGACTGGCGGGGCATCTACCGGCAGTACTTC. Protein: CASSQVDWRGIYRQYF.